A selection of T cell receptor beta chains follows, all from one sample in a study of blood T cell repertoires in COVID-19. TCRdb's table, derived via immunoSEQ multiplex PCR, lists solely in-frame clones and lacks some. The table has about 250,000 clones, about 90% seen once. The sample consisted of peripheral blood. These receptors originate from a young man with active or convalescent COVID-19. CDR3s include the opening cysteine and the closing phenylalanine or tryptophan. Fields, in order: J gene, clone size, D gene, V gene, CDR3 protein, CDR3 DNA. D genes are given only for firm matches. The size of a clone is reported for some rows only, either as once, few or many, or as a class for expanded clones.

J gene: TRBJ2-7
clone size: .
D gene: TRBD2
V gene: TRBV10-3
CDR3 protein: CAMGLAGGLSEQYF
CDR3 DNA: TGTGCCATGGGACTAGCGGGAGGGTTAAGCGAGCAGTACTTC

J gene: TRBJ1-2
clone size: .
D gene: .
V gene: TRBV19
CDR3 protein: CASSITASYGYTF
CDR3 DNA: TGTGCCAGTAGTATCACAGCATCGTATGGCTACACCTTC

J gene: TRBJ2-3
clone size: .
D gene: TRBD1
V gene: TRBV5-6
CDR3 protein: CASSLTRGQGDTQYF
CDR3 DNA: TGTGCCAGCAGCCTTACTAGGGGGCAAGGAGATACGCAGTATTTT

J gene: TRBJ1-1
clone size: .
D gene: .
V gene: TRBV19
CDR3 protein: CASSIQVAAVNTEAFF
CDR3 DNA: TGTGCCAGTAGTATTCAAGTGGCGGCCGTGAACACTGAAGCTTTCTTT

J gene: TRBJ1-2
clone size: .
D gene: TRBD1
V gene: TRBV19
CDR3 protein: CASSPQRGLYGYTF
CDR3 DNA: TGTGCCAGTAGCCCTCAGAGGGGGCTCTATGGCTACACCTTC

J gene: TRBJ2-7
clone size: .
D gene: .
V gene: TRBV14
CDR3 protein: CASSQGTGSYEQYF
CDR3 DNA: TGTGCCAGCAGCCAAGGAACAGGTTCCTACGAGCAGTACTTC

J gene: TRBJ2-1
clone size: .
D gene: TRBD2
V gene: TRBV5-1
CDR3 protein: CASSFGTSGPNEQFF
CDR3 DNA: TGCGCCAGCAGCTTCGGGACTAGCGGACCCAATGAGCAGTTCTTC

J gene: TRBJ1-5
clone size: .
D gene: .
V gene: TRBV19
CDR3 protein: CASSIPNQPQHF
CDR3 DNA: TGTGCCAGTAGTATACCAAATCAGCCCCAGCATTTT

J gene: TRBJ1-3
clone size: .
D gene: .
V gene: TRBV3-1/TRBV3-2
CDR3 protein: CASSTSFSGNTIYF
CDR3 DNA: TGTGCCAGCAGCACGAGCTTCTCTGGAAACACCATATATTTT

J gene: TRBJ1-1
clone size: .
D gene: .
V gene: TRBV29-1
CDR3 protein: CSVDQGKPEAFF
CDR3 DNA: TGCAGCGTTGACCAGGGGAAGCCTGAAGCTTTCTTT

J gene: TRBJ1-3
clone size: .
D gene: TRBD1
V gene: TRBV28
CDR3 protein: CASSITGAGGNTIYF
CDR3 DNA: TGTGCCAGCAGCATTACAGGGGCCGGAGGAAACACCATATATTTT

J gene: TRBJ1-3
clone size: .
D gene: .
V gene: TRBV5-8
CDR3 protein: CASSLQGVRNTIYF
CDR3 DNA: TGTGCCAGCAGCTTGCAGGGTGTCAGAAACACCATATATTTT

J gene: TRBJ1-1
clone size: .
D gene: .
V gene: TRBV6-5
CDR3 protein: CASSKRLNSEAFF
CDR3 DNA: TGTGCCAGCAGTAAAAGATTGAACAGTGAAGCTTTCTTT

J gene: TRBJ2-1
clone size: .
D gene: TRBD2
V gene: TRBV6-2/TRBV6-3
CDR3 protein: CASSYYQGLYNEQFF
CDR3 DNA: TGTGCCAGCAGTTACTACCAGGGACTATACAATGAGCAGTTCTTC

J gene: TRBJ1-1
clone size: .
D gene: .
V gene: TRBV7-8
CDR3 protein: CASSFSPGVHTEAFF
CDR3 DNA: TGTGCCAGCAGCTTTTCTCCGGGGGTGCACACTGAAGCTTTCTTT

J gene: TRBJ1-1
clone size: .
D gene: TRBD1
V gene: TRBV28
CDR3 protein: CASSPRTGMASLAFF
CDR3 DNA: TGTGCCAGCAGTCCCCGGACAGGGATGGCTTCACTGGCTTTCTTT

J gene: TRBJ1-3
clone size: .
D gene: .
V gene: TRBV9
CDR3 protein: CASSDPRGAGNTIYF
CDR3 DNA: TGTGCCAGCAGCGATCCTCGGGGAGCTGGAAACACCATATATTTT

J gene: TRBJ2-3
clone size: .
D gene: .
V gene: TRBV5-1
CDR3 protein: CASSLRGLGTDTQYF
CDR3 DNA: TGCGCCAGCAGCCTGCGGGGGCTCGGCACAGATACGCAGTATTTT

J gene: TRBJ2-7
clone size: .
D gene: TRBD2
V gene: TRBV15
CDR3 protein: CATSAGLAGYEQYF
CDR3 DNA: TGTGCCACCAGCGCGGGACTAGCGGGCTACGAGCAGTACTTC

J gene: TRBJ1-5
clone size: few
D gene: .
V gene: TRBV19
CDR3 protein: CASSYRDSAQHF
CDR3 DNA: TGTGCCAGTAGTTACCGGGACTCGGCCCAGCATTTT

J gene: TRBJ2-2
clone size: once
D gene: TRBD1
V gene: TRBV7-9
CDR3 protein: CASSRQGADTGELFF
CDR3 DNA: TGTGCCAGCAGCCGACAGGGGGCGGACACCGGGGAGCTGTTTTTT

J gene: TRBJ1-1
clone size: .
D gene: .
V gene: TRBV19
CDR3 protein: CASSIWGPNTEAFF
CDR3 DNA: TGTGCCAGTAGTATTTGGGGGCCGAACACTGAAGCTTTCTTT

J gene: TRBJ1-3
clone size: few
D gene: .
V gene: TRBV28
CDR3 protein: CASSPHGGRRGNTIYF
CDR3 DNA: TGTGCCAGCAGCCCCCACGGGGGGAGGAGAGGAAACACCATATATTTT

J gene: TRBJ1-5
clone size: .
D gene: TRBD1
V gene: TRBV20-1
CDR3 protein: CSAPGGQPQHF
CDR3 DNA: TGCAGTGCTCCAGGGGGGCAGCCCCAGCATTTT

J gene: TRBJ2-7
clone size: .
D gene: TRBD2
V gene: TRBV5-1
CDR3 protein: CASSWDNPGTSGGYSYEQYF
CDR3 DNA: TGCGCCAGCAGCTGGGACAACCCTGGAACTAGCGGGGGGTACTCCTACGAGCAGTACTTC

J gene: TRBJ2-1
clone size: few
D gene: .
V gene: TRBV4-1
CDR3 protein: CASRGGEWNNEQFF
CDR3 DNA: TGCGCCAGCAGGGGCGGGGAATGGAACAATGAGCAGTTCTTC

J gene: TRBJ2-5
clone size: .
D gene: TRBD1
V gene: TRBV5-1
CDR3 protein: CASSSGWTGLEETQYF
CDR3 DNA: TGCGCCAGCAGCTCCGGATGGACAGGTCTAGAGGAGACCCAGTACTTC

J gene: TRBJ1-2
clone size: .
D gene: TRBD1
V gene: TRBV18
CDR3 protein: CASSPGTGNYGYTF
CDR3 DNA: TGTGCCAGCTCACCAGGGACAGGGAACTATGGCTACACCTTC

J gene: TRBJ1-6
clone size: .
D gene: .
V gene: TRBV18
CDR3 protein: CASSPRGRGNSPLHF
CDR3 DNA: TGTGCCAGCTCACCTCGGGGCAGGGGAAATTCACCCCTCCACTTT

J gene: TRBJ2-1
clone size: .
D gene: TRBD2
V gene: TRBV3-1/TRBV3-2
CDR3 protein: CASSLSGGADEQFF
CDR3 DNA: TGTGCCAGCAGTCTTAGCGGGGGGGCCGATGAGCAGTTCTTC

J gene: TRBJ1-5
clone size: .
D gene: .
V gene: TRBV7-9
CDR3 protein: CASSPGVYQPQHF
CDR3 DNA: TGTGCCAGCAGCCCAGGGGTGTATCAGCCCCAGCATTTT

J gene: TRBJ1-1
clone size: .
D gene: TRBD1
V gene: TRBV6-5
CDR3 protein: CASSRRTGDTEAFF
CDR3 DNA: TGTGCCAGCAGTCGACGAACAGGGGACACTGAAGCTTTCTTT

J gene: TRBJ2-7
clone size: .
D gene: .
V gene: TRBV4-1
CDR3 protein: CASSQFEGGNYEQYF
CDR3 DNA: TGCGCCAGCAGCCAATTTGAAGGGGGAAACTACGAGCAGTACTTC

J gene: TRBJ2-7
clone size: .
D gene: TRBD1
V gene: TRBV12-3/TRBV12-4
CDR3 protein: CASSGKGAREQYF
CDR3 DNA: TGTGCCAGCAGCGGGAAGGGGGCCCGCGAGCAGTACTTC

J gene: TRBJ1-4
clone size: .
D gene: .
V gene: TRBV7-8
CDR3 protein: CASSRTGSPLFF
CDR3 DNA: TGTGCCAGCAGTCGTACCGGGAGCCCACTGTTTTTT

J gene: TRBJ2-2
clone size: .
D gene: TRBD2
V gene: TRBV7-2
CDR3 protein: CASSFFSSGATGELFF
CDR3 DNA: TGTGCCAGCAGCTTTTTTTCTAGCGGGGCTACCGGGGAGCTGTTTTTT

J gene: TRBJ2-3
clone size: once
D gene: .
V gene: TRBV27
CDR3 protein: CASSPSTDTQYF
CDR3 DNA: TGTGCCAGCAGCCCTTCCACAGATACGCAGTATTTT

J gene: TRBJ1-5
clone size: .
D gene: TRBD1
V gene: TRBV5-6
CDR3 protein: CASSSRQGVWDNQPQHF
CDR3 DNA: TGTGCCAGCAGCTCTAGACAGGGGGTATGGGACAATCAGCCCCAGCATTTT

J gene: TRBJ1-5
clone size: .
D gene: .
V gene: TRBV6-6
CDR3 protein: CASRGGSNQPQHF
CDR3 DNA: TGTGCCAGCAGAGGAGGGTCCAATCAGCCCCAGCATTTT

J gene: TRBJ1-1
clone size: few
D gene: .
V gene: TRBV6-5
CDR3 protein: CASTGQLNTEAFF
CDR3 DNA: TGTGCCAGCACCGGACAGCTGAACACTGAAGCTTTCTTT

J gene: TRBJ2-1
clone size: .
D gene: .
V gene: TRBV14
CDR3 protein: CASSQQGIYYNEQFF
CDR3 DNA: TGTGCCAGCAGCCAACAGGGAATTTACTACAATGAGCAGTTCTTC

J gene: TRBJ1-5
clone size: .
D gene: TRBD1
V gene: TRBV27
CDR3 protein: CASSSTGTGLGQPQHF
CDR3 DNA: TGTGCCAGCAGTTCAACCGGGACAGGGCTCGGTCAGCCCCAGCATTTT

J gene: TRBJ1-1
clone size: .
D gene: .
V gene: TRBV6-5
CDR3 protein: CASSAMNTEAFF
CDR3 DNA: TGTGCCAGCAGCGCGATGAACACTGAAGCTTTCTTT

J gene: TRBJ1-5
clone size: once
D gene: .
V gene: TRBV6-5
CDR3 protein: CASSYPPLRGNQPQHF
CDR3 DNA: TGTGCCAGCAGTTACCCCCCACTGCGCGGCAATCAGCCCCAGCATTTT

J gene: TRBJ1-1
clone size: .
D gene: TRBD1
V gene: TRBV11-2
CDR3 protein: CASSARPGQANTEAFF
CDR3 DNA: TGTGCCAGCAGCGCCCGCCCGGGACAGGCGAACACTGAAGCTTTCTTT

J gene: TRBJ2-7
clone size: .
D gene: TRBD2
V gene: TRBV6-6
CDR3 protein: CASSHRTSAYYEQYF
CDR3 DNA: TGTGCCAGCAGTCACCGGACTAGCGCCTACTACGAGCAGTACTTC